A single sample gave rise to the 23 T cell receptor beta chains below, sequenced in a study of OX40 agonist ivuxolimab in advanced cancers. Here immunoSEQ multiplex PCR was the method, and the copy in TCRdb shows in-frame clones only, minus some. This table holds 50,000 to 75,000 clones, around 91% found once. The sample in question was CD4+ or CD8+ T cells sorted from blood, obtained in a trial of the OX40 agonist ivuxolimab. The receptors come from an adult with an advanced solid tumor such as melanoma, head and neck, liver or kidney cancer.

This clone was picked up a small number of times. CDR3 loop: CASSADSNQPQHF. The CDR3 DNA reads TGTGCCAGCAGTGCCGATAGCAATCAGCCCCAGCATTTT. V and J are TRBV6-4 and TRBJ1-5; D unclear. The CDR3 is 13 residues long. The ends were cut back, 4 bases at V and 0 bases at J, with 4 bases in the middle. Germline assignment: CDR1 MRHNA and CDR2 SNTAGT.

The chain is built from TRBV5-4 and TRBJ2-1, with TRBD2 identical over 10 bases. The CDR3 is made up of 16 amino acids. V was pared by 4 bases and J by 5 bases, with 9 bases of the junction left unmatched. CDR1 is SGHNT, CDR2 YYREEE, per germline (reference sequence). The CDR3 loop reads CASSPGGLAGDNEQFF. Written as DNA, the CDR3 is TGTGCCAGCAGCCCTGGTGGCCTAGCGGGAGACAATGAGCAGTTCTTC.

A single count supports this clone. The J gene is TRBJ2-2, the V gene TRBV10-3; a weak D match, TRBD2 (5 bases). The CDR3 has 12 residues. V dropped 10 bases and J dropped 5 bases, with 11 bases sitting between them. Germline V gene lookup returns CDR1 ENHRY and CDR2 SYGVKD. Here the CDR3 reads CATGEGTGELFF. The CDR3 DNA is TGTGCCACCGGGGAAGGGACCGGGGAGCTGTTTTTT.

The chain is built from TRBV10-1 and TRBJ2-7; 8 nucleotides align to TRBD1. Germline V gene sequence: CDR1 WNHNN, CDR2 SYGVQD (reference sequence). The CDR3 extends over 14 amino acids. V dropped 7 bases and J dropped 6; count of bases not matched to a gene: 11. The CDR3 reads CASNGQGLSCEQYF. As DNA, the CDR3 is TGCGCCAGCAACGGACAGGGCCTTTCTTGCGAGCAGTACTTC.

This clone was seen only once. The CDR3 spells CASSMREGETQYF. In nucleotides, the CDR3 is TGTGCCAGCAGTATGAGGGAGGGTGAGACCCAGTACTTC. This rearrangement joins TRBV27 to TRBJ2-5; 7 bases are a match to TRBD2. This CDR3 contains 13 residues. Germline V gene data show CDR1 as MNHEY and CDR2 as SMNVEV (reference sequence). J lost 5 bases, V lost 5 bases, and 5 bases had no gene match.

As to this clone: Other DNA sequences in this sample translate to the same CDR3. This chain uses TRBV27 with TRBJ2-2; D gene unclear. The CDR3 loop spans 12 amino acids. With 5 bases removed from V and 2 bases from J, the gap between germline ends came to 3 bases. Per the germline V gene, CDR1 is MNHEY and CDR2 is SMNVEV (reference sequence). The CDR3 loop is CASSLNTGELFF. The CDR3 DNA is TGTGCCAGCAGTCTAAACACCGGGGAGCTGTTTTTT.

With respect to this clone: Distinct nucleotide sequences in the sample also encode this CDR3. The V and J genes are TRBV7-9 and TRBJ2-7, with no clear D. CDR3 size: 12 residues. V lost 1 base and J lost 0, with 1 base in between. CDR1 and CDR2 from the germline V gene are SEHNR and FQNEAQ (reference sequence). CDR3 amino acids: CASSLGSYEQYF. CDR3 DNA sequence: TGTGCCAGCAGCTTAGGCTCCTACGAGCAGTACTTC.

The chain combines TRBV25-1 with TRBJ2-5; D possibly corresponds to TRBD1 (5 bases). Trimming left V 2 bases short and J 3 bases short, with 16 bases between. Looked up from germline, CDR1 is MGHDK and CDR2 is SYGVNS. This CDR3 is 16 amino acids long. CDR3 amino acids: CASSEGAGERKETQYF. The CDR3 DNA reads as TGTGCCAGCAGTGAAGGGGCAGGTGAGAGGAAAGAGACCCAGTACTTC.

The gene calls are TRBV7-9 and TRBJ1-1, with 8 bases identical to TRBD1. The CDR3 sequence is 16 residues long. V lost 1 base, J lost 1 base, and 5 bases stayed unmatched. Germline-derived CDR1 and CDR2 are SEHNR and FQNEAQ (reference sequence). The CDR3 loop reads CASSLEWTGKNTEAFF. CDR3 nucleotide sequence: TGTGCCAGCAGCTTAGAATGGACAGGGAAGAACACTGAAGCTTTCTTT.

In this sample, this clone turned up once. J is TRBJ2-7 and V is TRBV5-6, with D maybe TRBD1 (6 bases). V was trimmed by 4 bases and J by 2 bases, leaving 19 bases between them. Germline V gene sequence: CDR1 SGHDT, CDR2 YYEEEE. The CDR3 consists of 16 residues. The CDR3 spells CASSLLPTGRAYEQYF. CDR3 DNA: TGTGCCAGCAGCCTCTTGCCGACAGGCCGCGCCTACGAGCAGTACTTC.

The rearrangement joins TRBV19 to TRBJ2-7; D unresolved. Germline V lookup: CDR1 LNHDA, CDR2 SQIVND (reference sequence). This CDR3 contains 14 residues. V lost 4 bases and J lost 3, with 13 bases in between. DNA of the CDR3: TGTGCCAGTAGTACGATGGACGGATACTACGAGCAGTACTTC. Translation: CASSTMDGYYEQYF.

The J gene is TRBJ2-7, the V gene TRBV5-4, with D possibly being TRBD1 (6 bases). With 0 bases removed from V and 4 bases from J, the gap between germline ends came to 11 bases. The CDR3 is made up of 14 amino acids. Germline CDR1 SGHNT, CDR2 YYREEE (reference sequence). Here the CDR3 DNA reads TGTGCCAGCAGCTTGGGGGACAACCAATACGAGCAGTACTTC. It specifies CASSLGDNQYEQYF.

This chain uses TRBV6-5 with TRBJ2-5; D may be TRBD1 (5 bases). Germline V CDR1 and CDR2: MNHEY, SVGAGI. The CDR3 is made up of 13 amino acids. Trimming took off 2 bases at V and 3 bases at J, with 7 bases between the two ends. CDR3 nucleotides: TGTGCCAGCAGTTACCTAGGGGAAGAGACCCAGTACTTC. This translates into CASSYLGEETQYF.

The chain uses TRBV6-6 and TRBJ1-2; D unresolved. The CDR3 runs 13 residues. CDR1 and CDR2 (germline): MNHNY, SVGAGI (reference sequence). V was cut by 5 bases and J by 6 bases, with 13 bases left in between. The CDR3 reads CASSTAYIDGYTF. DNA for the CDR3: TGTGCCAGCAGTACCGCCTACATAGATGGCTACACCTTC.

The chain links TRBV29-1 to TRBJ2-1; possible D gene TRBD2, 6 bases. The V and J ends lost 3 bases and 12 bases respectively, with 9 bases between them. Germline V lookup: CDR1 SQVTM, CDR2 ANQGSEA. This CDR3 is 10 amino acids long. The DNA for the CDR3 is TGCAGCGTTGACCGGGACTCGCAGTTCTTC. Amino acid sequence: CSVDRDSQFF.

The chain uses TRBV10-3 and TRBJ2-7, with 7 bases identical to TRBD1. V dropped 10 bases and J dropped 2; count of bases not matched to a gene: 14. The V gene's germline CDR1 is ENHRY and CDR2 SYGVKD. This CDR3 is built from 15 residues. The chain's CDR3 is CASLLTPGQTYEQYF. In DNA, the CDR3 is TGTGCCAGCCTCCTAACCCCGGGACAGACCTACGAGCAGTACTTC.

The CDR3 sequence: CASSPARGLFEQFF. The CDR3 nucleotides are TGCGCCAGCAGCCCCGCCCGGGGTTTGTTTGAGCAGTTCTTC. V and J are TRBV5-1 and TRBJ2-1; possibly TRBD2 for D (5 bases). V lost 4 bases, J lost 9 bases, and 17 bases lay in between. Germline V gene data show CDR1 as SGHRS and CDR2 as YFSETQ. The CDR3 runs 14 residues.

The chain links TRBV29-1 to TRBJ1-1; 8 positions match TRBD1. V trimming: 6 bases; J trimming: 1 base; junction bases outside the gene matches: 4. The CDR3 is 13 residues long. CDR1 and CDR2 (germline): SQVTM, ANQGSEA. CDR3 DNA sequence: TGCAGCGTCATGACAGGGGAGAACACTGAAGCTTTCTTT. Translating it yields CSVMTGENTEAFF.

The CDR3 DNA reads TGCAGCATTCCGATACAGGGGGTTGGTGGCTACACCTTC. Translating gives CSIPIQGVGGYTF. This chain connects TRBV29-1 to TRBJ1-2; TRBD1 matches 8 bases. Germline assignment: CDR1 SQVTM and CDR2 ANQGSEA. The CDR3 totals 13 residues. The V gene end was trimmed by 8 bases and the J gene end by 7 bases; junction bases not matched to a gene: 12. Full variable domain (outside the CDR3, taken from reference TRBV29-1 and TRBJ1-2): SAVISQKPSRDICQRGTSLTIQCQVDSQVTMMFWYRQQPGQSLTLIATANQGSEATYESGFVIDKFPISRPNLTFSTLTVSNMSPEDSSIYLCSIPIQGVGGYTFGSGTRLTVV.

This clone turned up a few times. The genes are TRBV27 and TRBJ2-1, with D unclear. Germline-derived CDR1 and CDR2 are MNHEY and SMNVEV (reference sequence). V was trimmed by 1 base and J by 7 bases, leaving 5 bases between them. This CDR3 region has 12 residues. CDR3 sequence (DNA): TGTGCCAGCAGTTTATTCGGGAATGAGCAGTTCTTC. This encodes CASSLFGNEQFF.

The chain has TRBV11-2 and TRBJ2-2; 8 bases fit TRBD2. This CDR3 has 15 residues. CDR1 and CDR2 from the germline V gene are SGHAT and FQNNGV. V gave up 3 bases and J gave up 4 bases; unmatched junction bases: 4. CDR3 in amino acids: CASSLGGRPTGELFF. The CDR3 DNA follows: TGTGCCAGCAGCTTGGGCGGGAGGCCCACCGGGGAGCTGTTTTTT.

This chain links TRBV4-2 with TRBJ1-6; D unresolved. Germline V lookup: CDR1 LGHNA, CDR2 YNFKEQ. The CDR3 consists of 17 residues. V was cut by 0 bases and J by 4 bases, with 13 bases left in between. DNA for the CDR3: TGTGCCAGCAGCCAAGATGTCGTAGGGCGATATAATTCACCCCTCCACTTT. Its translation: CASSQDVVGRYNSPLHF.

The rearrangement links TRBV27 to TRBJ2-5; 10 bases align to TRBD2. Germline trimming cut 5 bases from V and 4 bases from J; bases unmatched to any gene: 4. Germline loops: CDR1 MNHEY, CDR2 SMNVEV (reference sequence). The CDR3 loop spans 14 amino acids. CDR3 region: CASSLAGVGETQYF. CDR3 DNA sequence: TGTGCCAGCAGTCTAGCGGGAGTTGGAGAGACCCAGTACTTC.